This T cell receptor (beta chain) was obtained from a study of blood T cell repertoires in COVID-19. Overall study context: Italy, Spain and the United States were the sources of the convalescent and acute COVID-19 samples. PBMCs, B-cell-depleted T cells, or T cells were the source of the cDNA or gDNA that made up the material.

While infection was still active, Seattle patients were enrolled and then followed longitudinally. Per the original data handling: Estimates of nucleated cell counts were drawn from the amplification of reference gene primers. Profiled with immunoSEQ multiplex PCR; TCRdb holds only in-frame clones, not every one. The D gene and trimming were derived from the DNA, and the V and J assignments and clone size from that table. The sample records roughly 340,000 clones, roughly 90% being singletons. The CDR3 contains 14 residues. Germline V gene data show CDR1 as LNHNV and CDR2 as YYDKDF (reference sequence). Trimming removed 1 base from V and 5 bases from J, with 11 bases in between.

Material: peripheral blood. This chain connects TRBV15 to TRBJ1-2; D is undetermined. The sequence was collected from a woman aged 25 to 39 with COVID-19, enrolled during active disease. CDR3 DNA: TGTGCCACCAGCAGAGCGCAGGCGACATATGGCTACACCTTC. Translating gives CATSRAQATYGYTF.